This T cell receptor (beta chain) is from a study of monozygotic twins with cystic fibrosis. Here immunoSEQ multiplex PCR was the method, and the copy in TCRdb shows in-frame clones only, minus some. The sample has approximately 20,000 clones, about 90% seen once. With respect to this clone: Its matching antigen is unknown.

General observations from the study: Age, concordance and disease severity did not associate with shared CDR3 numbers. Monozygotic CF twins shared more identical nucleotide clonotypes than unrelated patients.

CDR1 and CDR2 from the germline V gene are SGHRS and YFSETQ. The CDR3 runs 16 residues. The V end was cut by 0 bases, the J end by 0 bases, with 10 bases between. This sequence originates from a girl aged 2 to 9 with cystic fibrosis. Sequences were obtained from blood. The chain joins TRBV5-1 to TRBJ1-3; no firm D call. The CDR3 region is CASSLGQESSGNTIYF. The DNA for the CDR3 is TGCGCCAGCAGCTTGGGGCAGGAGTCCTCTGGAAACACCATATATTTT.